This T cell receptor (beta chain) was observed in a study of blood T cell repertoires in COVID-19. Trimming cost V 4 bases and J 6 bases, with 15 bases left between them. Germline lookup yields CDR1 SGHTA and CDR2 FQGTGA. CDR3 length: 15 amino acids. In the study's own analysis: The assay estimated nucleated cells by amplifying reference gene primers. The data were produced by immunoSEQ multiplex PCR, yet TCRdb's version contains in-frame clones alone and is incomplete. The DNA gave D and trimming, while V, J and clone size come from that table. This sample has 200,000 to 300,000 clones; about nine tenths occur once, and the top ten carry 4%.

This sequence joins TRBV7-3 and TRBJ2-2; maybe TRBD1 (5 bases). Sequencing was performed on peripheral blood. This TCR was sampled from a man aged 60 to 69 who had recovered from COVID-19. DNA of the CDR3: TGTGCCAGCAGCTCCCCAGACAGATTAGCCGGGGAGCTGTTTTTT. Its protein is CASSSPDRLAGELFF.